This TCR beta chain was found in a study of T cell responses to AZD1222 COVID-19 vaccine. Only in-frame clones appear in the TCRdb table, and some are missing; sequencing was by immunoSEQ multiplex PCR. Of about 130,000 clones listed, about 87% were seen once; the top ten hold roughly 5.4%. Study results and caveats: CD4 TCRs linked to vaccination spanned spike, dominating at 160-218 and 743-854.

In the case of this clone: The antigen is not known.

The V gene's germline CDR1 is MDHEN and CDR2 SYDVKM. The ends were cut back, 6 bases at V and 0 bases at J, with 18 bases in the middle. The CDR3 is 17 amino acids. This receptor was obtained from an adult in good health. The sequencing here drew on peripheral blood, taken on day 0 of AZD1222 vaccination. The genes are TRBV28 and TRBJ1-3, with D possibly being TRBD1 (6 bases). The CDR3 is CASSTTQGQSSGNTIYF. CDR3 coding DNA: TGTGCCAGCAGCACTACACAAGGACAGTCCTCTGGAAACACCATATATTTT. Drawing the rest from reference TRBV28 and TRBJ1-3, the complete variable domain is DVKVTQSSRYLVKRTGEKVFLECVQDMDHENMFWYRQDPGLGLRLIYFSYDVKMKEKGDIPEGYSVSREKKERFSLILESASTNQTSMYLCASSTTQGQSSGNTIYFGEGSWLTVV.